Below are 24 T cell receptor beta chains sequenced from a single sample in a study of blood T cell repertoires in COVID-19. Method: immunoSEQ multiplex PCR; TCRdb's copy keeps in-frame clones and lacks some. This table has 60,000 to 80,000 clones, approximately 80% appearing once. The sample taken for sequencing was PBMCs or T cells enriched from blood (not recorded which). The source is a woman between 40 and 50 years old with acute COVID-19.

The V gene is TRBV4-1, the J gene TRBJ2-3, with no clear D. V was shortened by 3 bases and J by 3 bases, with 7 bases between the two germline ends. This CDR3 contains 13 residues. CDR1 and CDR2 (germline): MGHRA, YSYEKL. CDR3 coding DNA: TGCGCCAGCAGCCACCCCAGGACAGATACGCAGTATTTT. It specifies CASSHPRTDTQYF.

This chain uses TRBV10-2 with TRBJ2-5; 12 bases match TRBD2. CDR1 WSHSY and CDR2 SAAADI come from the germline V gene. The CDR3 loop spans 15 amino acids. The junction had 7 bases not matched to a gene; V was cut back by 6 bases and J by 5 bases. This chain's CDR3 is CASSGLAGSRETQYF. In DNA form, the CDR3 reads TGCGCCAGCAGCGGACTAGCGGGGTCACGGGAGACCCAGTACTTC.

V gene TRBV9 combines with J gene TRBJ2-2; D is undetermined. This CDR3 region has 12 residues. The germline V gene has CDR1 SGDLS and CDR2 YYNGEE. With 3 bases removed from V and 2 bases from J, the gap between germline ends came to 2 bases. CDR3: CASSANTGELFF. CDR3 nucleotides: TGTGCCAGCAGCGCTAACACCGGGGAGCTGTTTTTT.

This clone has just a few counts. CDR3 in DNA: TGTGCCAGCAACTCGGGACAGGCGCTCAATCAGCCCCAGCATTTT. As protein: CASNSGQALNQPQHF. The rearrangement uses TRBV2 and TRBJ1-5; 8 bases match TRBD1. CDR3 size: 15 residues. Losses at the gene ends were 7 bases for V and 3 bases for J; bases not matched to a gene: 8. The germline gives CDR1 SNHLY, CDR2 FYNNEI.

This chain's CDR3 is CASSPAENQPQHF. The CDR3 nucleotides are TGTGCCAGCTCACCAGCGGAGAATCAGCCCCAGCATTTT. V gene TRBV18 combines with J gene TRBJ1-5; no clear D gene. Germline lookup yields CDR1 KGHSH and CDR2 LQKENI. The CDR3 contains 13 residues. Trimming removed 2 bases from V and 4 bases from J, with 6 bases in between.

The chain links TRBV5-4 to TRBJ2-1, with D possibly being TRBD2 (5 bases). This CDR3 spans 15 amino acids. Trimming took off 4 bases at V and 1 base at J, with 12 bases between the two ends. The germline V gene encodes CDR1 SGHNT and CDR2 YYREEE (reference sequence). CDR3 coding DNA: TGTGCCAGCAGCCTAGGACTGGGGTCCTACAATGAGCAGTTCTTC. Translating it yields CASSLGLGSYNEQFF. Combining the CDR3 with reference TRBV5-4 and TRBJ2-1 gives the whole variable domain ETGVTQSPTHLIKTRGQQVTLRCSSQSGHNTVSWYQQALGQGPQFIFQYYREEENGRGNFPPRFSGLQFPNYSSELNVNALELDDSALYLCASSLGLGSYNEQFFGPGTRLTVL.

This sequence joins TRBV7-9 and TRBJ1-2; TRBD1 is a possible D gene (6 bases). V dropped 2 bases and J dropped 5 bases, with 12 bases sitting between them. CDR3 length equals 14 residues. The germline CDR1 and CDR2 sequences are SEHNR and FQNEAQ (reference sequence). The CDR3 protein is CASSLTGGRYGYTF. In DNA form, the CDR3 reads TGTGCCAGCAGCTTAACGGGGGGCCGGTATGGCTACACCTTC.

The chain combines TRBV2 with TRBJ2-7; D gene unclear. The CDR3 contains 10 residues. V was pared by 4 bases and J by 4 bases, with 2 bases between. CDR1 is SNHLY, CDR2 FYNNEI, per germline. This CDR3 reads CASSAYEQYV. The DNA of the CDR3 is TGTGCCAGCAGTGCGTACGAGCAGTACGTC.

V usage is TRBV5-1 and J usage is TRBJ2-2; 11 bases are a match to TRBD2. Per the germline V gene, CDR1 is SGHRS and CDR2 is YFSETQ. J was trimmed by 4 bases and V by 5 bases; bases with no gene match: 16. The CDR3 spans 19 residues. The CDR3 is CASSRRAGPGLAATGELFF. In nucleotides, the CDR3 is TGCGCCAGCAGTCGGCGGGCAGGCCCGGGACTAGCGGCCACCGGGGAGCTGTTTTTT.

This chain joins TRBV5-1 and TRBJ2-6; D call uncertain. Germline-derived CDR1 and CDR2 are SGHRS and YFSETQ. The V end was cut by 4 bases, the J end by 4 bases, with 9 bases between. CDR3 size: 14 residues. As DNA, the CDR3 is TGCGCCAGCAGCCCCAATGCGGGGGCCAACGTCCTGACTTTC. Its protein product is CASSPNAGANVLTF. Full variable domain (outside the CDR3, taken from reference TRBV5-1 and TRBJ2-6): KAGVTQTPRYLIKTRGQQVTLSCSPISGHRSVSWYQQTPGQGLQFLFEYFSETQRNKGNFPGRFSGRQFSNSRSEMNVSTLELGDSALYLCASSPNAGANVLTFGAGSRLTVL.

This chain uses TRBV6-5 with TRBJ2-1; TRBD1 is a possible D gene (6 bases). The CDR3 totals 16 residues. V lost 4 bases and J lost 5, with 18 bases in between. From germline, CDR1 is MNHEY and CDR2 SVGAGI. Here the CDR3 reads CASSSKPGQPNNEQFF. CDR3 coding DNA: TGTGCCAGCAGTTCCAAACCGGGACAACCTAACAATGAGCAGTTCTTC.

The chain combines TRBV5-4 with TRBJ2-4; 15 nucleotides match TRBD2. V shed 4 bases, J shed 0 bases, and the junction held 5 bases outside the gene matches. The CDR3 sequence is 18 residues long. From germline, CDR1 is SGHNT and CDR2 YYREEE (reference sequence). The CDR3 DNA reads TGTGCCAGCAGCCCGGGACTAGCGGGGGGTCTAGCCAAAAACATTCAGTACTTC. Protein sequence: CASSPGLAGGLAKNIQYF.

This rearrangement joins TRBV6-1 to TRBJ1-1, with D unresolved. Germline V gene data show CDR1 as MNHNS and CDR2 as SASEGT. Trimming took 6 bases from V and 4 from J, leaving 12 bases between them. The CDR3 has 13 residues. The DNA of the CDR3 is TGTGCCAGCAGCCCTTCCGGTGTCACTGAAGCTTTCTTT. Its translation: CASSPSGVTEAFF.

This clone was recorded only once. The chain recombines TRBV2 with TRBJ2-5, with 11 bases fitting TRBD2. The CDR3 has 15 amino acids. J gave up 1 base and V 7 bases, and 5 bases lay outside the gene matches. The germline CDR1 and CDR2 sequences are SNHLY and FYNNEI. CDR3 amino acids: CASKRLAGLQETQYF. In DNA form, the CDR3 reads TGTGCCAGCAAACGACTAGCGGGGCTCCAAGAGACCCAGTACTTC.

The V gene is TRBV3-1 (or the pseudogene TRBV3-2), the J gene TRBJ2-5, with 7 bases identical to TRBD1. The CDR3 has 18 residues. CDR1 LGHDT and CDR2 YNNKEL come from the germline V gene (reference sequence). The trim removed 4 bases at V and 2 bases at J, leaving 16 bases unmatched. DNA for the CDR3: TGTGCCAGCAGCCTCCGACAGGGTGTACCTCGAAGACAAGAGACCCAGTACTTC. Amino acids: CASSLRQGVPRRQETQYF.

The V call is TRBV7-9, the J call TRBJ1-3, with D uncertain. Germline V gene sequence: CDR1 SEHNR, CDR2 FQNEAQ (reference sequence). The CDR3 loop spans 16 amino acids. The V gene lost 0 bases and the J gene lost 0 bases, with 9 bases spanning the gap. CDR3 sequence: CASSLAGLPSGNTIYF. CDR3 in DNA: TGTGCCAGCAGCTTAGCTGGACTTCCCTCTGGAAACACCATATATTTT.

This clone was counted a few times. The chain combines TRBV10-1 with TRBJ1-5, with D possibly being TRBD1 (6 bases). V lost 6 bases, J lost 4 bases, and 10 bases lay in between. The CDR3 is made up of 13 amino acids. Germline CDR1 reads WNHNN; CDR2 reads SYGVQD (reference sequence). CDR3 nucleotides: TGCGCCAGCAGCCCCAGGGGAAATCAGCCCCAGCATTTT. Its translation is CASSPRGNQPQHF.

This clone was picked up many times. V and J are TRBV21-1 and TRBJ1-3. TRBV21-1 is assigned pseudogene status. The length of the CDR3 is 17 residues. CDR3 in DNA: TGTGCCAGCAGCTCCCAAAGGAATCGGGTCTCTGGAAACACCATATATTTT. This gives the protein CASSSQRNRVSGNTIYF.

This sequence joins TRBV19 and TRBJ1-6, with TRBD1 identical over 9 bases. The CDR3 runs to 14 residues. Trimming removed 6 bases from V and 5 bases from J; junction bases left unmatched: 2. CDR1 and CDR2 (germline): LNHDA, SQIVND (reference sequence). Written as DNA, the CDR3 is TGTGCCAGTAGGCGACAGGGGGATAATTCACCCCTCCACTTT. Amino acids: CASRRQGDNSPLHF.

The rearrangement uses TRBV6-5 and TRBJ2-6, with TRBD2 as a possible D gene (5 bases). The CDR3 spans 15 residues. The V gene's germline CDR1 is MNHEY and CDR2 SVGAGI. Between the trimmed V and J ends, which lost 8 bases and 2 bases, there was a span of 13 bases. The CDR3 DNA reads TGTGCCAGCGAAGAGGGCGGTACTGGGGCCAACGTCCTGACTTTC. It yields the protein CASEEGGTGANVLTF.

This sequence joins TRBV5-1 and TRBJ1-2, with 7 bases matching TRBD1. Trimming at V came to 4 bases and at J to 4 bases, leaving 10 bases not matched to a gene. From germline, CDR1 is SGHRS and CDR2 YFSETQ. The CDR3 runs 15 residues. CDR3 sequence (DNA): TGCGCCAGCAGCCCGGGACAGCCAAATACCTATGGCTACACCTTC. Protein: CASSPGQPNTYGYTF. Full variable domain (rest looked up from reference TRBV5-1 and TRBJ1-2): KAGVTQTPRYLIKTRGQQVTLSCSPISGHRSVSWYQQTPGQGLQFLFEYFSETQRNKGNFPGRFSGRQFSNSRSEMNVSTLELGDSALYLCASSPGQPNTYGYTFGSGTRLTVV.

The V call is TRBV9, the J call TRBJ2-5, with a weak D call TRBD2 (7 bases). Germline V gene lookup returns CDR1 SGDLS and CDR2 YYNGEE. The CDR3 runs to 13 residues. V was clipped by 6 bases and J by 2 bases, with 11 bases between them. The CDR3 is CASNKGGQETQYF. CDR3 nucleotides: TGTGCCAGCAATAAGGGGGGGCAAGAGACCCAGTACTTC.

This rearrangement joins TRBV23-1 to TRBJ2-7; D is undetermined. TRBV23-1 qualifies as an ORF whose function is uncertain. The V end was cut by 2 bases, the J end by 0 bases, with 17 bases between. The CDR3 runs 17 residues. The CDR3 bases are TGCGCCAGCAGTCAAGAACTGGCCACTACCGGCTCCTACGAGCAGTACTTC. Amino acids: CASSQELATTGSYEQYF.

The chain has TRBV12-3 or TRBV12-4 and TRBJ1-6, with D tentatively TRBD1 (5 bases). This CDR3 comprises 12 residues. The V and J ends lost 8 bases and 7 bases respectively, with 9 bases between them. In DNA, the CDR3 is TGTGCCAGCTCTCGGGGGAATTCACCCCTCCACTTT. The encoded protein is CASSRGNSPLHF.